This T cell receptor beta chain is drawn from a study of OX40 agonist ivuxolimab in advanced cancers. Overall study: The patients received agonistic anti-OX40 (CD134) antibody ivuxolimab. Participants, 75% to 90% male, averaged approximately 65 years of age, ranging from roughly 23 to 90.

Systemic immunosuppression or a history of autoimmune disease excluded patients. The CDR3 contains 16 residues. Germline loops: CDR1 LGHNA, CDR2 YSLEER. The V end lost 3 bases, the J end lost 0 bases, and 12 bases lay between the germline ends. Here immunoSEQ multiplex PCR was the method, and the copy in TCRdb shows in-frame clones only, minus some. The sample consists of roughly 24,000 clones, more than 70% of them appearing once. The chain carries TRBV4-3 and TRBJ2-1; no definite D call. The sample here was CD4+ or CD8+ T cells sorted from blood, taken in a trial of the OX40 agonist ivuxolimab. The sequence was collected from an adult with an advanced solid tumor such as melanoma, head and neck, liver or kidney cancer. CDR3 sequence (DNA): TGCGCCAGCAGCCAGCTTGCCCTTAGCTCCTACAATGAGCAGTTCTTC. Residues: CASSQLALSSYNEQFF.